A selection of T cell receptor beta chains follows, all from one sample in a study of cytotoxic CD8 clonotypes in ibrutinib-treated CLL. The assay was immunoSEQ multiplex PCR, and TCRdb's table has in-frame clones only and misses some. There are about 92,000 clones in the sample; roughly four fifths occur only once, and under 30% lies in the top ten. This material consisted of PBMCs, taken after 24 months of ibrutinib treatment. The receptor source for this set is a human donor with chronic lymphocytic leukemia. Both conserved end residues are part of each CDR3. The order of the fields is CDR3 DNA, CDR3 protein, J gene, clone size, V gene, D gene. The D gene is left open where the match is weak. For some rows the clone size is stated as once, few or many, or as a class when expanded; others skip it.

TGTGCCAGCAGCTTAGTGGACAGGCCGGGACCTGAAAAACTGTTTTTT | CASSLVDRPGPEKLFF | TRBJ1-4 | many | TRBV7-9 | TRBD1
TGTGCCAGCAGCTTTCGACAGGGGTGGACCTACGAGCAGTACTTC | CASSFRQGWTYEQYF | TRBJ2-7 | few | TRBV5-6 | TRBD1
TGTGCCATCGGGGCGGGGGGGCCCGAGGAGACTCAGTACTTC | CAIGAGGPEETQYF | TRBJ2-5 | - | TRBV10-3 | TRBD2
TGCGCCAGCAGCAAAGGACAGGGGGCTGCCTACAATGAGCAGTTCTTC | CASSKGQGAAYNEQFF | TRBJ2-1 | - | TRBV5-1 | TRBD1
TGTGCCAGCAGTTACCTAGCGGGAGGGCCAGGTGAGCAGTTCTTC | CASSYLAGGPGEQFF | TRBJ2-1 | - | TRBV6-5 | TRBD2
TGTGCCAGCAGCTTAGAAGGTAGCGGTACCTACAATGAGCAGTTCTTC | CASSLEGSGTYNEQFF | TRBJ2-1 | - | TRBV7-2 | -
TGTGCCAGCAGGGGCGGCGCGGATACGCAGTATTTT | CASRGGADTQYF | TRBJ2-3 | once | TRBV6-5 | -
TGTGCCAGCAGTCGGACAGCGGAAGCTTTCTTT | CASSRTAEAFF | TRBJ1-1 | - | TRBV6-5 | -
TGCGCCAGCAGTGTACTAGCGGCCCAAGATACGCAGTATTTT | CASSVLAAQDTQYF | TRBJ2-3 | once | TRBV5-1 | TRBD2
TGTGCCATCAGTGTAACACAAGAGACCCAGTACTTC | CAISVTQETQYF | TRBJ2-5 | - | TRBV10-3 | -
TGTGCCAGCAGGGTTAGCGGAGCGAACACCGGGGAGCTGTTTTTT | CASRVSGANTGELFF | TRBJ2-2 | few | TRBV28 | -
TGTGCCAGCAGGCTAGCGGGTGAAGAGACCCAGTACTTC | CASRLAGEETQYF | TRBJ2-5 | - | TRBV6-5 | TRBD2
TGCGCCAGCAGCGGTCAGGGAGGTGGTTACGAGCAGTACTTC | CASSGQGGGYEQYF | TRBJ2-7 | - | TRBV5-1 | -
TGTGCCAGCTCACCAGACCGGGACATTACCTACAATGAGCAGTTCTTC | CASSPDRDITYNEQFF | TRBJ2-1 | - | TRBV18 | -
TGCGCCAGCAGCTTGGATTCCCGCCTCGGCTACACCTTC | CASSLDSRLGYTF | TRBJ1-2 | - | TRBV5-1 | -
TGTGCCAGTAGTATAGAAGACAGGGGGAACACTGAAGCTTTCTTT | CASSIEDRGNTEAFF | TRBJ1-1 | - | TRBV19 | TRBD1
TGTGCCAGCAGTCCCATCTACCGGGCCGTTTTTGAGCAGTACTTC | CASSPIYRAVFEQYF | TRBJ2-7 | - | TRBV28 | -
TGTGCCAGCAGCCCAGGACAGGGGGTAGGGTACAATGAGCAGTTCTTC | CASSPGQGVGYNEQFF | TRBJ2-1 | few | TRBV5-4 | TRBD1
TGTGCCAGCAGGGGGACCACTGAAGCTTTCTTT | CASRGTTEAFF | TRBJ1-1 | few | TRBV28 | -
TGTGCCAGCTCACCAAGGGAGTATGAAGCTTTCTTT | CASSPREYEAFF | TRBJ1-1 | few | TRBV18 | -
TGTGCCAGCAGCTCTCAGACAGGGTGGGCCTATGGCTACACCTTC | CASSSQTGWAYGYTF | TRBJ1-2 | - | TRBV9 | TRBD1
TGTGCCAGCAGTTCAGTCGACAGGGGGGACTACGAGCAGTACTTC | CASSSVDRGDYEQYF | TRBJ2-7 | - | TRBV28 | TRBD1
TGTGCCAGCACTCCAGCGAGCTCCTATAATTCACCCCTCCACTTT | CASTPASSYNSPLHF | TRBJ1-6 | - | TRBV25-1 | -
TGTGCCAGCAGCGACGGACAGCAATATCAGCCCCAGCATTTT | CASSDGQQYQPQHF | TRBJ1-5 | - | TRBV6-5 | -
TGTGCCACCACTGGCGAGAGTGCGGGCGAGCAGTACTTC | CATTGESAGEQYF | TRBJ2-7 | - | TRBV6-6 | -
TGCAGCGTTGAAAGGACAGGGGGAACTGAAGCTTTCTTT | CSVERTGGTEAFF | TRBJ1-1 | once | TRBV29-1 | TRBD1
TGTGCCAGCCCTCCCCGGCCAGGGATCTATGGCTACACCTTC | CASPPRPGIYGYTF | TRBJ1-2 | many | TRBV18 | -
TGTGCCAGCCGTAGACAGGGGCGGGACACCGGGGAGCTGTTTTTT | CASRRQGRDTGELFF | TRBJ2-2 | once | TRBV6-1 | TRBD1
TGTGCCAGCAGCGAGGGGCCGGGGGAGCAGTACTTC | CASSEGPGEQYF | TRBJ2-7 | - | TRBV5-8 | -
TGTGCCACCAGCAGAGATCAGCGGGGCCTCACAGATACGCAGTATTTT | CATSRDQRGLTDTQYF | TRBJ2-3 | - | TRBV15 | TRBD2
TGTGCCAGCAGTTACTCGAGCCCATCCGAAGAGCAGTACTTC | CASSYSSPSEEQYF | TRBJ2-7 | - | TRBV6-5 | -
TGTGCCAGCAGCTTAGCCGGAGCGGGATCTGGGGACAATGAGCAGTTCTTC | CASSLAGAGSGDNEQFF | TRBJ2-1 | - | TRBV7-2 | TRBD2
TGCGCCAGCACTAGGGCCGATGAGCAGTTCTTC | CASTRADEQFF | TRBJ2-1 | few | TRBV10-2 | -